The present T cell receptor beta chain was sequenced within a study of technical replicates of blood from several donors. This CDR3 is built from 15 residues. The V and J ends lost 5 bases and 4 bases, in that order; junction bases with no gene match: 4. Germline V gene sequence: CDR1 SGHNT, CDR2 YENEEA. TCRdb's table, derived via immunoSEQ multiplex PCR, lists solely in-frame clones and lacks some. The table includes about 86,000 clones, under 96% detected once. The chain employs TRBV11-3 and TRBJ2-3, with 12 bases fitting TRBD2. This receptor was obtained from a human donor in good health. Sequenced: T cells isolated from PBMCs. This CDR3 is CASSRGLAGSDTQYF. CDR3 sequence (DNA): TGTGCCAGCAGCCGAGGACTAGCGGGATCAGATACGCAGTATTTT.